The 22 T cell receptor beta chains below were found in one sample sequenced in a study of blood T cell repertoires in COVID-19. The repertoire was sequenced with immunoSEQ multiplex PCR; TCRdb's copy has only in-frame clones and lacks some. The top ten clones hold around 12% of a sample with 65,000 to 75,000 clones, more than 75% of them seen once. Sequenced sample: peripheral blood. The source is a human donor in a cohort sampled during active COVID-19.

The J gene is TRBJ2-1, the V gene TRBV9, with TRBD2 matching over 10 bases. Germline CDR1 reads SGDLS; CDR2 reads YYNGEE. This CDR3 region has 17 residues. Trimming at V came to 0 bases and at J to 3 bases, leaving 6 bases not matched to a gene. The CDR3 coding sequence is TGTGCCAGCAGCGTAGGGGGAAGCGGGAGGGGCTACAATGAGCAGTTCTTC. This encodes CASSVGGSGRGYNEQFF.

In regard to this clone: One end of the junction does not line up with germline, which may come from a read error. The rearrangement links TRBV6-5 to TRBJ1-4, with D unclear. CDR3 length equals 15 residues. Looked up from germline, CDR1 is MNHEY and CDR2 is SVGAGI. CDR3 amino acids: CASSDSGLANEKLFF. CDR3 in DNA: TGTGCCAGCAGTGACTCGGGCTTGGCTAATGAAAAACTGTTTTTT.

The chain is built from TRBV28 and TRBJ1-1; no firm D call. The germline CDR1 and CDR2 sequences are MDHEN and SYDVKM. V shed 8 bases and J shed 0 bases, with 13 bases lying between them. The length of the CDR3 is 14 residues. CDR3 sequence (DNA): TGTGCCAGCCTCGCGGATTATATGAACACTGAAGCTTTCTTT. Encoded protein: CASLADYMNTEAFF.

The chain couples TRBV7-6 to TRBJ2-2; 8 bases fit TRBD1. The J segment lost 4 bases and the V segment lost 1 base, leaving 2 bases of the junction unmatched. The CDR3 sequence is 15 residues long. The V gene's germline CDR1 is SGHVS and CDR2 FNYEAQ. The CDR3 nucleotides are TGTGCCAGCAGCTTAGTTACAGGGGGCACCGGGGAGCTGTTTTTT. Translating it yields CASSLVTGGTGELFF. The full variable domain, its missing parts supplied by reference TRBV7-6 and TRBJ2-2, is GAGVSQSPRYKVTKRGQDVALRCDPISGHVSLYWYRQALGQGPEFLTYFNYEAQQDKSGLPNDRFSAERPEGSISTLTIQRTEQRDSAMYRCASSLVTGGTGELFFGEGSRLTVL.

This chain joins TRBV7-9 and TRBJ2-7, with TRBD2 matching 7 bases. CDR3 length: 12 residues. After removal of 5 bases from V and 7 bases from J, the junction contained 5 bases not matched to a gene. The germline gives CDR1 SEHNR, CDR2 FQNEAQ (reference sequence). CDR3: CASSAGLLEQYV. The CDR3 DNA reads TGTGCCAGCAGCGCGGGACTATTGGAGCAGTACGTC.

The CDR3 region is CASSRRQGADTQYF. In nucleotides, the CDR3 is TGTGCCAGCAGTAGGCGGCAGGGGGCAGATACGCAGTATTTT. The V and J genes are TRBV28 and TRBJ2-3, with 7 bases aligning to TRBD1. J gave up 4 bases and V 5 bases, and 6 bases lay outside the gene matches. Germline-derived CDR1 and CDR2 are MDHEN and SYDVKM. The CDR3 extends over 14 amino acids.

The CDR3 coding sequence is TGTGCCTGGAGTGAGGGGGACTATAATTCACCCCTCCACTTT. Translation: CAWSEGDYNSPLHF. The chain combines TRBV30 with TRBJ1-6; tentatively, D is TRBD1 (6 bases). V dropped 1 base and J dropped 3 bases, with 7 bases sitting between them. The length of the CDR3 is 14 residues. Germline lookup yields CDR1 GTSNPN and CDR2 SVGIG (reference sequence).

CDR3 amino acids: CASRRGGGDTEAFF. CDR3 in DNA: TGTGCCAGCAGGCGCGGGGGAGGCGACACTGAAGCTTTCTTT. This sequence joins TRBV6-5 and TRBJ1-1, with D possibly being TRBD1 (5 bases). The CDR3 covers 14 residues. CDR1 is MNHEY and CDR2 is SVGAGI in the germline V gene. V lost 6 bases to trimming and J lost 3 bases, with 14 bases between them.

The rearrangement links TRBV14 to TRBJ2-2; weak D call: TRBD1 (6 bases). Trimming cost V 3 bases and J 0 bases, with 20 bases left between them. Per the germline V gene, CDR1 is SGHDN and CDR2 is FVKESK. This CDR3 contains 19 residues. As DNA, the CDR3 is TGTGCCAGCAGCCACCTTCCGGGACACCGATTCGCGAACACCGGGGAGCTGTTTTTT. Its translation: CASSHLPGHRFANTGELFF. The variable domain in full, completed from reference TRBV14 and TRBJ2-2, reads EAGVTQFPSHSVIEKGQTVTLRCDPISGHDNLYWYRRVMGKEIKFLLHFVKESKQDESGMPNNRFLAERTGGTYSTLKVQPAELEDSGVYFCASSHLPGHRFANTGELFFGEGSRLTVL.

The J gene is TRBJ1-5, the V gene TRBV19, with 11 bases aligning to TRBD1. CDR1 is LNHDA and CDR2 is SQIVND in the germline V gene (reference sequence). The V gene end was trimmed by 6 bases and the J gene end by 3 bases; junction bases not matched to a gene: 4. The CDR3 covers 15 residues. DNA of the CDR3: TGTGCCAGTAGGGGGACAGGGGGTCTCAATCAGCCCCAGCATTTT. It translates to CASRGTGGLNQPQHF.

The rearrangement joins TRBV5-6 to TRBJ2-7; weak D call: TRBD2 (5 bases). Per the germline V gene, CDR1 is SGHDT and CDR2 is YYEEEE. The V and J ends lost 5 bases and 3 bases respectively, with 18 bases between them. There are 15 residues in the CDR3. The CDR3 sequence is CASSLEGRGGYEQYF. CDR3 nucleotides: TGTGCCAGCAGTCTAGAAGGGCGCGGAGGCTACGAGCAGTACTTC.

The chain links TRBV4-2 to TRBJ1-2; weak D call: TRBD1 (6 bases). Trimming removed 1 base from V and 4 bases from J, with 13 bases in between. The CDR3 contains 15 residues. Germline CDR1 and CDR2: LGHNA and YNFKEQ. The CDR3 reads CASSQGLTGTYGYTF. The CDR3, as DNA: TGTGCCAGCAGCCAAGGACTAACAGGGACCTATGGCTACACCTTC.

Only one count was recorded for this clone. The chain combines TRBV7-2 with TRBJ1-4; D unresolved. The CDR3 has 14 amino acids. Germline CDR1 SGHTA, CDR2 FQGNSA. Trimming took off 5 bases at V and 1 base at J, with 8 bases between the two ends. DNA of the CDR3: TGTGCCAGCAGCCCGGGGAGAACTAATGAAAAACTGTTTTTT. This codes for CASSPGRTNEKLFF.

In its sample, this clone was seen a few times. The V gene is TRBV29-1, the J gene TRBJ1-1; 11 bases agree with TRBD1. The CDR3 is made up of 14 amino acids. After removal of 6 bases from V and 2 bases from J, the junction contained 5 bases not matched to a gene. Germline values: CDR1 SQVTM, CDR2 ANQGSEA. The CDR3 DNA follows: TGCAGCGTCTTGGACAGGGGGCGCAACACTGAAGCTTTCTTT. This codes for CSVLDRGRNTEAFF. The complete variable domain, with remaining parts taken from reference TRBV29-1 and TRBJ1-1, reads SAVISQKPSRDICQRGTSLTIQCQVDSQVTMMFWYRQQPGQSLTLIATANQGSEATYESGFVIDKFPISRPNLTFSTLTVSNMSPEDSSIYLCSVLDRGRNTEAFFGQGTRLTVV.

The chain carries TRBV6-4 and TRBJ2-4, with 11 bases lining up with TRBD2. Looked up from germline, CDR1 is MRHNA and CDR2 is SNTAGT. V gave up 0 bases and J gave up 1 base; unmatched junction bases: 5. The CDR3 has 18 residues. The CDR3, as DNA: TGTGCCAGCAGTGACTCTGCTAGCGGGAGGTTCGCCAAAAACATTCAGTACTTC. The encoded protein is CASSDSASGRFAKNIQYF.

The V gene is TRBV7-8, the J gene TRBJ2-3; TRBD1 matches 12 bases. The CDR3 totals 16 residues. V gave up 6 bases and J gave up 5 bases; unmatched junction bases: 9. Germline V CDR1 and CDR2: SGHVS, FQNEAQ. For the CDR3, the DNA is TGTGCCAGCAGAAGAGGGACAGGGGGCATACTAGATACGCAGTATTTT. Residues: CASRRGTGGILDTQYF.

The table lists this clone with a few counts. The chain has TRBV5-4 and TRBJ2-1; 9 positions agree with TRBD2. The CDR3 has 15 residues. Per germline, CDR1 SGHNT and CDR2 YYREEE (reference sequence). J gave up 4 bases and V 0 bases, and 2 bases lay outside the gene matches. In DNA, the CDR3 is TGTGCCAGCAGCTTGGATCTAGCGGGATACAATGAGCAGTTCTTC. Protein sequence: CASSLDLAGYNEQFF.

This rearrangement joins TRBV3-1 (or the pseudogene TRBV3-2) to TRBJ2-1, with D possibly being TRBD2 (6 bases). The CDR3 runs to 14 residues. With 4 bases removed from V and 8 bases from J, the gap between germline ends came to 15 bases. The germline CDR1 and CDR2 sequences are LGHDT and YNNKEL (reference sequence). The CDR3 reads CASSPPTSFHEQFF. The CDR3 DNA follows: TGTGCCAGCAGCCCCCCCACTAGCTTCCATGAGCAGTTCTTC.

The chain is built from TRBV6-1 and TRBJ2-7, with D uncertain. Germline loops: CDR1 MNHNS, CDR2 SASEGT. The V gene lost 2 bases and the J gene lost 1 base, with 9 bases spanning the gap. The CDR3 extends over 14 amino acids. The CDR3 DNA sequence: TGTGCCAGCAGTGAATCTGGTGCGTCCTACGAGCAGTACTTC. Translation: CASSESGASYEQYF.

This sequence joins TRBV2 and TRBJ2-7; 8 bases map to TRBD1. Germline lookup yields CDR1 SNHLY and CDR2 FYNNEI. With 6 bases clipped from V and 6 bases from J, the junction kept 7 bases outside the gene matches. The CDR3 loop spans 13 amino acids. The CDR3 DNA is TGTGCCAGCAGCCGGGACCAGGGGGCCGAGCAGTACTTC. This encodes CASSRDQGAEQYF.

The CDR3 DNA follows: TGCAGCGTTCAGGGGGACCAAGAGACCCAGTACTTC. It yields the protein CSVQGDQETQYF. The V and J genes are TRBV29-1 and TRBJ2-5, with 7 bases aligning to TRBD1. V was clipped by 5 bases and J by 0 bases; unmatched bases: 0. The CDR3 is 12 residues long. Looked up from germline, CDR1 is SQVTM and CDR2 is ANQGSEA.

V is TRBV6-2 or TRBV6-3 and J is TRBJ2-7, with TRBD1 matching over 9 bases. This CDR3 has 14 residues. Unmatched junction bases numbered 5, after V lost 2 bases and J lost 6 bases. The germline CDR1 and CDR2 sequences are MNHEY and SVGEGT. The CDR3 is CASSYRTGVSEQYF. The CDR3 nucleotides are TGTGCCAGCAGTTACAGGACAGGGGTATCCGAGCAGTACTTC.